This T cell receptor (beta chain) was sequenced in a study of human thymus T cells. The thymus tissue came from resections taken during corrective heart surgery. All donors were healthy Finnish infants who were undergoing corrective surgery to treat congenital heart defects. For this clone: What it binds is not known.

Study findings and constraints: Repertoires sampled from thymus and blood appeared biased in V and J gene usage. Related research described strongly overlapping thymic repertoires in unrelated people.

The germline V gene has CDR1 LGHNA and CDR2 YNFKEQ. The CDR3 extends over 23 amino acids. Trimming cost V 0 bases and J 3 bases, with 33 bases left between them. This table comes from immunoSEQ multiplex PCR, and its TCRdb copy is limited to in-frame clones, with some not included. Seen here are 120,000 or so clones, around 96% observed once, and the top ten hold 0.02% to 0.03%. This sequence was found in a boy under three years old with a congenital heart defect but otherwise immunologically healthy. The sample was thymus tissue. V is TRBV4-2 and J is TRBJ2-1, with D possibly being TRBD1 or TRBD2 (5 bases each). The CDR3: CASSQDAPRPGHKNLGYYNEQFF. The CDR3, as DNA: TGTGCCAGCAGCCAAGATGCTCCCCGACCGGGGCACAAAAACCTCGGGTACTACAATGAGCAGTTCTTC.